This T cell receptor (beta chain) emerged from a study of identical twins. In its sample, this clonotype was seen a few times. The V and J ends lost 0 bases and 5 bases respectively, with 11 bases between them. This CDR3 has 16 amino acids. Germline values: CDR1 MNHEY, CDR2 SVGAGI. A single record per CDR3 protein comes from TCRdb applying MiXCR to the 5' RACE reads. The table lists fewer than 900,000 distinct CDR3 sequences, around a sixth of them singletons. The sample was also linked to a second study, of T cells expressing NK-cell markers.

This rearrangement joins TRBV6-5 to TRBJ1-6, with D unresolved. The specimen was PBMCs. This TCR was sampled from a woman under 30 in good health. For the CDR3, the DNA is TGTGCCAGCAGTTACTCGTCGGATTTGGATAATTCACCCCTCCACTTT. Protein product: CASSYSSDLDNSPLHF.